This TCR beta chain was observed in a study of cytomegalovirus exposure and HLA in healthy donors. Study findings and constraints: In vitro data verified three CMV-associated chains as specific for CMV antigens. Because they were indistinguishable, some V segments, including TRBV6-2 and TRBV6-3, were excluded. Cytomegalovirus-associated TCR beta chains were listed, numbering more than 150.

This clone was seen a handful of times. What it recognizes is unknown. The PCR contained 60 Vbeta and 13 Jbeta primers. The assay was immunoSEQ multiplex PCR, and TCRdb's table has in-frame clones only and misses some. In the table there are about 140,000 clones, roughly 62% of which are singletons. This CDR3 has 15 residues. Trimming shortened V by 1 base and J by 1 base, and 9 bases separated the two germline ends. The germline V gene encodes CDR1 SGHDT and CDR2 YYEEEE. The genes are TRBV5-6 and TRBJ1-3; D might be TRBD1 (5 bases). Sequencing was carried out using PBMCs. The TCR originated in a male donor in good health and CMV-seronegative. DNA for the CDR3: TGTGCCAGCAGCTTGAGGAGGGGATCTGGAAACACCATATATTTT. It yields the protein CASSLRRGSGNTIYF.